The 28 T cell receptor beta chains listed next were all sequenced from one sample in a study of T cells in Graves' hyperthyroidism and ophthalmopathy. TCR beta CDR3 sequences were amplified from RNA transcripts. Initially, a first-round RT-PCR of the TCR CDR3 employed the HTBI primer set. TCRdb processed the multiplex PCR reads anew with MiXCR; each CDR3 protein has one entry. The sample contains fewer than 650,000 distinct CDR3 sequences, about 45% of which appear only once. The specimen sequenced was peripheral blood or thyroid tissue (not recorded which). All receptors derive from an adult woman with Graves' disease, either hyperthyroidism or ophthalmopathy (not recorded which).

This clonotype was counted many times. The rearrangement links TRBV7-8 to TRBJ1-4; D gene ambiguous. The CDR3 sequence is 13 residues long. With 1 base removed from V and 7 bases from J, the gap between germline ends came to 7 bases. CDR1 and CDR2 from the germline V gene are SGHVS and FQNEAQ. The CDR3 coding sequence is TGTGCCAGCAGCTTAGGGGTGGCTGAAAAACTGTTTTTT. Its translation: CASSLGVAEKLFF.

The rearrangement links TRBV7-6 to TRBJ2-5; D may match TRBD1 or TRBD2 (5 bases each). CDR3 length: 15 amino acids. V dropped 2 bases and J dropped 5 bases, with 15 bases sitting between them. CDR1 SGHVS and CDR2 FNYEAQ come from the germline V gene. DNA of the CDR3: TGTGCCAGCAGCTTACTCAGGGAGAGGTATGAGACCCAGTACTTC. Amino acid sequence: CASSLLRERYETQYF.

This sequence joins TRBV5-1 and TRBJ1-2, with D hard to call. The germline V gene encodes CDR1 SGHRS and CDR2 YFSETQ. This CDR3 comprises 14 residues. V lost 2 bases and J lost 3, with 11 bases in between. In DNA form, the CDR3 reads TGCGCCAGCAGCTTAATCCCCGTCGACTATGGCTACACCTTC. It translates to CASSLIPVDYGYTF.

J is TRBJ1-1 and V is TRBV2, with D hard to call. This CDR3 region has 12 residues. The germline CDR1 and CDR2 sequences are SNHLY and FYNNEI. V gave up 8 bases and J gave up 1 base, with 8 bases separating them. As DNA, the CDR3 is TGTGCCAGCCGGAGGGCGAACACTGAAGCTTTCTTT. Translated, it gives CASRRANTEAFF.

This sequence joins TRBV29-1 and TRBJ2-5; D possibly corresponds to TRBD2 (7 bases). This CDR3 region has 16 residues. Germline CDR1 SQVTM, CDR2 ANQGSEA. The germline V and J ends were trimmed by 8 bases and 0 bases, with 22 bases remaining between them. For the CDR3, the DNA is TGCAGCTGGGGGCCACTAGCGAACAGTTACCAAGAGACCCAGTACTTC. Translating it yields CSWGPLANSYQETQYF. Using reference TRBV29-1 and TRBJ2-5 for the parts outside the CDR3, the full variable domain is SAVISQKPSRDICQRGTSLTIQCQVDSQVTMMFWYRQQPGQSLTLIATANQGSEATYESGFVIDKFPISRPNLTFSTLTVSNMSPEDSSIYLCSWGPLANSYQETQYFGPGTRLLVL.

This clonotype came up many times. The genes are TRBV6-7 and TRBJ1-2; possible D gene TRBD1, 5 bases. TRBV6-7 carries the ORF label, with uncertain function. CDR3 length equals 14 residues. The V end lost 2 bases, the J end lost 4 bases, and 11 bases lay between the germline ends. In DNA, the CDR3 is TGTGCCAGCAGTTACCCGGACGGGGCCTATGGCTACACCTTC. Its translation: CASSYPDGAYGYTF.

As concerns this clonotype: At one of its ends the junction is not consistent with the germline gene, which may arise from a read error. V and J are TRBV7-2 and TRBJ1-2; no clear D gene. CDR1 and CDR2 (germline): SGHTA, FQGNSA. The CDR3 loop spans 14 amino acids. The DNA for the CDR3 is TGCGCCAGCAGCTTAGGGCTTAGGAGTGATGGCTACACCTTC. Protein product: CASSLGLRSDGYTF.

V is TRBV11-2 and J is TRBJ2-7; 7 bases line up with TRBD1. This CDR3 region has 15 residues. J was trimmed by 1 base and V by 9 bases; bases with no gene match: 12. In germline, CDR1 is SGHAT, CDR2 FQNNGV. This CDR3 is CASSRDRERSYEQYF. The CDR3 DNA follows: TGTGCCAGTAGCCGAGACAGGGAAAGGTCCTACGAGCAGTACTTC.

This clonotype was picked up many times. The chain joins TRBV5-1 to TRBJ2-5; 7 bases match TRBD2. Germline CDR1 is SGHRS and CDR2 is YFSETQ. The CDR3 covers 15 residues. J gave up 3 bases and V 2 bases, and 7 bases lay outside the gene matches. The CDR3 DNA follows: TGCGCCAGCAGCTTATTAGGGACTACAGAAGAGACCCAGTACTTC. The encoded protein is CASSLLGTTEETQYF.

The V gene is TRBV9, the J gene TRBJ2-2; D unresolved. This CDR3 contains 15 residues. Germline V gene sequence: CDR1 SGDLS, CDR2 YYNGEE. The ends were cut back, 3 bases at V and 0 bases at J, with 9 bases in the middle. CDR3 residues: CASSDSEANTGELFF. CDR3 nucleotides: TGTGCCAGCAGCGATAGTGAAGCGAACACCGGGGAGCTGTTTTTT.

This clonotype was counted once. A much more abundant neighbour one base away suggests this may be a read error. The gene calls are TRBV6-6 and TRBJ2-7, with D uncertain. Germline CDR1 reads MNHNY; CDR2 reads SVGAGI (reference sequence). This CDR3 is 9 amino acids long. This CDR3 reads CAGSLEQYF. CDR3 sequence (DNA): TGTGCCGGCAGTCTCGAGCAGTACTTC.

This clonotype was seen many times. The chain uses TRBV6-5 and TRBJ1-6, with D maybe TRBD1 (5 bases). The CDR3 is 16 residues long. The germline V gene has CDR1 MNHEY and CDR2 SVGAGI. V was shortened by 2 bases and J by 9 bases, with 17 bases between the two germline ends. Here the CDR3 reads CASSYNSRGTGSPLHF. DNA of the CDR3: TGTGCCAGCAGTTACAACTCGCGAGGAACAGGTTCACCCCTCCACTTT.

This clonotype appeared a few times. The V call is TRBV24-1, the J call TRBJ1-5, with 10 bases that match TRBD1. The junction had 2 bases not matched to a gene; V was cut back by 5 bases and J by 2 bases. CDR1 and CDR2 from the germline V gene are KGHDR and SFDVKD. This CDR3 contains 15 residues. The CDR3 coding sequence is TGTGCCACCAGTGCCGGGACAGGGGGCAATCAGCCCCAGCATTTT. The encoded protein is CATSAGTGGNQPQHF.

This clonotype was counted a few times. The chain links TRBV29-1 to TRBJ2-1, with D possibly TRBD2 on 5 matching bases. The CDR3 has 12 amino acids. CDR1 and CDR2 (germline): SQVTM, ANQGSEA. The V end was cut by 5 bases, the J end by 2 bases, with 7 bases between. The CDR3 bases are TGCAGCGTTAAGAGGGCCTACAATGAGCAGTTCTTC. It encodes CSVKRAYNEQFF.

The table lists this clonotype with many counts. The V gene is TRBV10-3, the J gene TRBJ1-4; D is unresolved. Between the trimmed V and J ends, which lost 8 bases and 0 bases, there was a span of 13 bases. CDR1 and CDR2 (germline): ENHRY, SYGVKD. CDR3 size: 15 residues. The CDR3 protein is CAIPGRNATNEKLFF. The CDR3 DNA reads TGTGCCATCCCCGGCCGTAATGCAACTAATGAAAAACTGTTTTTT.

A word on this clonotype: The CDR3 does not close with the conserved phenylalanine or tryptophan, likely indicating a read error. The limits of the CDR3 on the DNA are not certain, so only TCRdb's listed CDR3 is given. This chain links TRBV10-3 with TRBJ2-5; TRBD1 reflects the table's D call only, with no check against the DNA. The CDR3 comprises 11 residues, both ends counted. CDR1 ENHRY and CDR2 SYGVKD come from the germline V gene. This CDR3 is CAISGVRGGRV.

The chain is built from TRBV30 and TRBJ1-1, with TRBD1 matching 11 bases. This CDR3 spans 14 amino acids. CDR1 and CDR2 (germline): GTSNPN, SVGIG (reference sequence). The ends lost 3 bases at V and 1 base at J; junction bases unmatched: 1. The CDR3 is CAWRGQGGNTEAFF. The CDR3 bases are TGTGCCTGGAGGGGACAGGGGGGGAACACTGAAGCTTTCTTT.

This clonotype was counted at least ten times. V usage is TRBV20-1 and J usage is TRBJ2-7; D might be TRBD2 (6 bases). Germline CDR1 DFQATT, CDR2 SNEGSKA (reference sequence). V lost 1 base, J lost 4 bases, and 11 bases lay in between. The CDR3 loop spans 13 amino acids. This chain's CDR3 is CSARGSSGYEQYF. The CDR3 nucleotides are TGCAGTGCTAGAGGGTCGAGCGGGTACGAGCAGTACTTC.

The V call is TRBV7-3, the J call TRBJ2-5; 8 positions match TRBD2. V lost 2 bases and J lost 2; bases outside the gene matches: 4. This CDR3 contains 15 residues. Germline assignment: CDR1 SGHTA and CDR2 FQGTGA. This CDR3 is CASSLGGRPQETQYF. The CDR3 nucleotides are TGTGCCAGCAGCTTAGGCGGGAGGCCACAAGAGACCCAGTACTTC.

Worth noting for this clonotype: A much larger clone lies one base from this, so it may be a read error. In nucleotides, the CDR3 is TGCAGTGTTGGGGAGCGGTCCAACACCGGGGAGCTGTTTTTT. Translation gives CSVGERSNTGELFF. The chain has TRBV20-1 and TRBJ2-2; weak D call: TRBD2 (5 bases). V was shortened by 7 bases and J by 2 bases, with 14 bases between the two germline ends. The germline gives CDR1 DFQATT, CDR2 SNEGSKA (reference sequence). This CDR3 has 14 residues.

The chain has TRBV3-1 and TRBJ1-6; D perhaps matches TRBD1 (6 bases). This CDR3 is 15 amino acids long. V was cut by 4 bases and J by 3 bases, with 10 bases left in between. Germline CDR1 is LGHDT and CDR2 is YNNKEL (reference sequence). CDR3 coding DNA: TGTGCCAGCAGCCGAACGGGACACTATAATTCACCCCTCCACTTT. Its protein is CASSRTGHYNSPLHF.

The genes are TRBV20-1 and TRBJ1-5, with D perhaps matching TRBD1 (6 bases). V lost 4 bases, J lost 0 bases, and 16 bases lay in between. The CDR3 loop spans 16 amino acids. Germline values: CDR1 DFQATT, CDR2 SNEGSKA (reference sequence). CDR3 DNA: TGCAGTGCTATCGGGGGCGACGTCTATAGCAATCAGCCCCAGCATTTT. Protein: CSAIGGDVYSNQPQHF.

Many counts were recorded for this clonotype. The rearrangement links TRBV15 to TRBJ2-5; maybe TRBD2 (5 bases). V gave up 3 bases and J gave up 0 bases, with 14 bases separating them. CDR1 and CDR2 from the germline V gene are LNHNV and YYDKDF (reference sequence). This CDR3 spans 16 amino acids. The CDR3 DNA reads TGTGCCACCAGCAGGGGGAGTAGCCGAAACCAAGAGACCCAGTACTTC. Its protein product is CATSRGSSRNQETQYF.

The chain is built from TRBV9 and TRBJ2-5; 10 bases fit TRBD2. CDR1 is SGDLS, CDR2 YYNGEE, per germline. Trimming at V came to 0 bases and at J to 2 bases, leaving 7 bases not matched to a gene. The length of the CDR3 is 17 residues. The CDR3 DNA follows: TGTGCCAGCAGCGTAGGTACTAGCGGGATCCTACAAGAGACCCAGTACTTC. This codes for CASSVGTSGILQETQYF.

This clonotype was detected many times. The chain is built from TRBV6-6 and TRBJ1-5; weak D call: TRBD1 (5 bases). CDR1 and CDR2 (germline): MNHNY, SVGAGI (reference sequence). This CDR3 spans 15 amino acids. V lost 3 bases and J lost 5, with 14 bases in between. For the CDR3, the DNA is TGTGCCAGCAGTTATCGTCCAGGGATTGATCAGCCCCAGCATTTT. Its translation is CASSYRPGIDQPQHF.

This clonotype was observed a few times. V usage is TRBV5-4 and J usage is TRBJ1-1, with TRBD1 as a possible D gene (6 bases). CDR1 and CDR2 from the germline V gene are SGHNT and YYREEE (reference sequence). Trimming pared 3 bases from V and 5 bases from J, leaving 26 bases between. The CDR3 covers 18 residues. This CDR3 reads CASSSGGGSTRRGTEAFF. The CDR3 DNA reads TGTGCCAGCAGCTCCGGGGGGGGCAGTACTAGGAGGGGGACTGAAGCTTTCTTT.

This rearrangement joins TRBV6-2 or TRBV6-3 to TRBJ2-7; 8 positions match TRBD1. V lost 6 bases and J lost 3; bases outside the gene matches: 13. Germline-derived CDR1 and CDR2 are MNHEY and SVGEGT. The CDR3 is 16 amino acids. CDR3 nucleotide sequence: TGTGCCAGCAGCCAGGACAGGGCCGAAATTGGCTACGAGCAGTACTTC. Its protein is CASSQDRAEIGYEQYF.

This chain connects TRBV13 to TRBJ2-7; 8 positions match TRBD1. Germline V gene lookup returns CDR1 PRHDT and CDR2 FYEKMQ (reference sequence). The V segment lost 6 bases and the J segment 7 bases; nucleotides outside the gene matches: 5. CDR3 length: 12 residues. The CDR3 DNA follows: TGTGCCAGCAGGCGACAGGGGAAAGAGCAGTACTTC. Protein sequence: CASRRQGKEQYF. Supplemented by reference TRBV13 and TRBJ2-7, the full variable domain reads AAGVIQSPRHLIKEKRETATLKCYPIPRHDTVYWYQQGPGQDPQFLISFYEKMQSDKGSIPDRFSAQQFSDYHSELNMSSLELGDSALYFCASRRQGKEQYFGPGTRLTVT.